A selection of T cell receptor beta chains follows, all from one sample in a study of blood T cell repertoires in COVID-19. Sequencing was performed with immunoSEQ multiplex PCR; in TCRdb, only in-frame clones are kept and a portion is missing. The repertoire holds 86,000 or so clones, with around 92% as singletons. Sample: peripheral blood. These receptors all come from a woman between 45 and 60 years old in a cohort sampled during active COVID-19. The CDR3 runs from the conserved cysteine through the conserved F or W. A D gene is named only where the DNA matches it firmly. The listing skips clone size in some rows; elsewhere it reads once, few, many or a size class.

>NA|15|TRBJ2-3|TRBD1|TRBV7-8
CASSQDRGYTDTQYF
TGTGCCAGCAGCCAGGACAGGGGGTACACAGATACGCAGTATTTT
>NA|15|TRBJ2-4|TRBD1|TRBV30
CAWDGTALAKNIQYF
TGTGCCTGGGACGGGACAGCGTTAGCCAAAAACATTCAGTACTTC
>NA|15|TRBJ2-3|TRBD1|TRBV10-3
CAISTGTGPRDTQYF
TGTGCCATCAGCACCGGGACAGGGCCACGAGATACGCAGTATTTT
>NA|13|TRBJ1-2|NA|TRBV27
CASSPNHRDGYTF
TGTGCCAGCAGTCCAAATCACAGGGACGGCTACACCTTC
>NA|17|TRBJ2-7|TRBD2|TRBV27
CASSTFSPGGSGYEQYF
TGTGCCAGCAGTACCTTTAGCCCGGGAGGATCGGGCTACGAGCAGTACTTC
>few|17|TRBJ1-5|TRBD1|TRBV10-3
CAISDGDRPGGNQPQHF
TGTGCCATCAGTGATGGGGACAGGCCGGGAGGCAATCAGCCCCAGCATTTT
>NA|16|TRBJ2-5|TRBD2|TRBV18
CASSPQAPSGRETQYF
TGTGCCAGCTCACCACAAGCCCCTAGCGGGAGAGAGACCCAGTACTTC
>once|18|TRBJ1-2|NA|TRBV28
CASSPGSYKSLLRYGYTF
TGTGCCAGCAGCCCCGGGTCCTATAAGTCCCTACTTAGGTATGGCTACACCTTC
>NA|15|TRBJ2-7|TRBD2|TRBV4-1
CASSQGTSGRGEQYF
TGCGCCAGCAGCCAGGGGACTAGCGGGAGAGGGGAGCAGTACTTC
>NA|16|TRBJ2-7|TRBD2|TRBV28
CASSLTGTSGSYEQYF
TGTGCCAGCAGCCTTACCGGGACTAGCGGCTCCTACGAGCAGTACTTC
>NA|14|TRBJ2-7|TRBD1|TRBV2
CASRTGTGDGEQYF
TGTGCCAGCAGGACCGGGACAGGGGACGGGGAGCAGTACTTC
>NA|15|TRBJ2-7|TRBD1|TRBV28
CASTLAGQGPYEQYF
TGTGCCAGCACCCTGGCGGGACAGGGCCCCTACGAGCAGTACTTC
>once|19|TRBJ2-7|NA|TRBV4-1
CASSQVPFLGRKSSYEQYF
TGCGCCAGCAGCCAAGTTCCGTTCCTGGGGAGGAAGAGCTCCTACGAGCAGTACTTC
>NA|18|TRBJ1-4|NA|TRBV15
CATSRASTAAATNEKLFF
TGTGCCACCAGCAGAGCTAGCACCGCCGCTGCAACTAATGAAAAACTGTTTTTT
>NA|15|TRBJ2-5|TRBD2|TRBV5-1
CASSLVPGGQETQYF
TGCGCCAGCAGCTTGGTCCCGGGGGGCCAAGAGACCCAGTACTTC
>NA|15|TRBJ1-3|NA|TRBV4-1
CASSQDRGAGNTIYF
TGCGCCAGCAGCCAAGACAGGGGAGCTGGAAACACCATATATTTT
>NA|12|TRBJ1-6|NA|TRBV20-1
CSASRDPSPLHF
TGCAGTGCTAGTCGGGATCCCTCACCCCTCCACTTT
>once|14|TRBJ1-2|NA|TRBV7-9
CASSPPGSGYGYTF
TGTGCCAGCAGCCCCCCCGGGAGCGGCTATGGCTACACCTTC
>NA|15|TRBJ1-3|NA|TRBV6-1
CASSEQGLSGNTIYF
TGTGCCAGCAGTGAACAGGGTTTGTCCGGAAACACCATATATTTT
>NA|16|TRBJ1-6|TRBD1|TRBV30
CAWSVQGTAYNSPLHF
TGTGCCTGGAGTGTACAAGGGACAGCTTATAATTCACCCCTCCACTTT
>NA|15|TRBJ1-2|TRBD1|TRBV5-1
CASSTGQGNYYGYTF
TGCGCCAGCAGCACGGGACAGGGAAATTACTATGGCTACACCTTC
>NA|17|TRBJ2-5|TRBD2|TRBV6-2/TRBV6-3
CASSYHERGGYQETQYF
TGTGCCAGCAGTTACCACGAGCGGGGGGGGTACCAAGAGACCCAGTACTTC
>few|15|TRBJ2-2|TRBD1|TRBV10-3
CAIAPRGRRTGELFF
TGTGCCATCGCGCCTAGGGGGCGGCGCACCGGGGAGCTGTTTTTT
>NA|15|TRBJ1-2|TRBD1|TRBV5-1
CASSLEGQGAEGYTF
TGCGCCAGCAGCTTGGAGGGACAGGGGGCGGAAGGCTACACCTTC
>NA|15|TRBJ2-7|NA|TRBV28
CASSLSSDLSGEQYF
TGTGCCAGCAGTTTGTCGTCCGACTTATCGGGAGAGCAGTACTTC
>NA|13|TRBJ1-2|NA|TRBV3-1/TRBV3-2
CASSQPHNYGYTF
TGTGCCAGCAGCCAACCACATAACTATGGCTACACCTTC
>NA|13|TRBJ2-3|NA|TRBV5-1
CASSLVMRDTQYF
TGCGCCAGCAGCTTAGTGATGCGGGATACGCAGTATTTT
>NA|15|TRBJ1-6|NA|TRBV27
CASRTIGERNSPLHF
TGTGCCAGCCGCACCATCGGGGAACGGAATTCACCCCTCCACTTT
>NA|17|TRBJ2-4|NA|TRBV14
CASSHGGLQTGKNIQYF
TGTGCCAGCAGCCATGGGGGACTCCAGACGGGAAAAAACATTCAGTACTTC
>NA|15|TRBJ2-1|TRBD1|TRBV5-6
CASNLQGAGYNEQFF
TGTGCCAGCAACCTACAGGGGGCGGGATACAATGAGCAGTTCTTC
>NA|15|TRBJ2-3|TRBD2|TRBV11-3
CASSLTAGGTDTQYF
TGTGCCAGCAGCTTAACCGCGGGGGGAACAGATACGCAGTATTTT
>NA|24|TRBJ2-1|TRBD2|TRBV18
CASSPTRGRRPGLAGGVSYNEQFF
TGTGCCAGCTCACCTACTCGGGGCCGACGACCGGGACTAGCGGGAGGGGTCTCCTACAATGAGCAGTTCTTC
>NA|14|TRBJ1-3|NA|TRBV19
CASKPGTIANTIYF
TGTGCCAGTAAGCCGGGGACAATAGCAAACACCATATATTTT
>NA|14|TRBJ1-2|NA|TRBV19
CATTGQGRNYGYTF
TGTGCCACCACTGGGCAGGGAAGGAACTATGGCTACACCTTC
>NA|14|TRBJ1-2|NA|TRBV6-6
CASREAGVSSWDTF
TGTGCCAGCAGGGAGGCGGGGGTCTCTTCTTGGGACACCTTC
>NA|16|TRBJ2-2|NA|TRBV5-1
CASSPSDGGKSGELFF
TGCGCCAGCAGCCCCAGCGATGGGGGGAAATCCGGGGAGCTGTTTTTT
>NA|14|TRBJ1-4|NA|TRBV27
CASSFWGRNEKLFF
TGTGCCAGCAGTTTTTGGGGGCGTAATGAAAAACTGTTTTTT
>NA|17|TRBJ2-1|NA|TRBV27
CASSNPPTGVRYNEQFF
TGTGCCAGCAGTAACCCCCCAACGGGGGTCCGTTACAATGAGCAGTTCTTC
>NA|16|TRBJ2-7|TRBD2|TRBV5-1
CASSLDGLAGPDEQYF
TGCGCCAGCAGCTTGGATGGACTAGCGGGGCCTGACGAGCAGTACTTC
>NA|15|TRBJ2-1|TRBD2|TRBV5-6
CASSFLAGRSGEQFF
TGTGCCAGCAGCTTTCTAGCGGGACGGTCGGGGGAGCAGTTCTTC
>NA|14|TRBJ2-3|NA|TRBV3-1/TRBV3-2
CASSQTPLGGTQYF
TGTGCCAGCAGCCAAACCCCCCTGGGGGGTACGCAGTATTTT
>NA|16|TRBJ1-6|NA|TRBV7-9
CASSPDRTPYNSPLHF
TGTGCCAGCAGCCCTGACAGGACCCCCTATAATTCACCCCTCCACTTT
>NA|14|TRBJ1-2|NA|TRBV6-5
CASSFGQRGYGYTF
TGTGCCAGCAGTTTCGGTCAGCGGGGGTATGGCTACACCTTC
>once|15|TRBJ2-1|TRBD2|TRBV2
CASSTSSGVYNEQFF
TGTGCCAGCAGTACCTCTAGCGGGGTCTACAATGAGCAGTTCTTC
>NA|18|TRBJ1-2|NA|TRBV3-1/TRBV3-2
CASSQSSFLGGIMGGYTF
TGTGCCAGCAGCCAATCATCTTTTTTGGGGGGGATAATGGGTGGCTACACCTTC